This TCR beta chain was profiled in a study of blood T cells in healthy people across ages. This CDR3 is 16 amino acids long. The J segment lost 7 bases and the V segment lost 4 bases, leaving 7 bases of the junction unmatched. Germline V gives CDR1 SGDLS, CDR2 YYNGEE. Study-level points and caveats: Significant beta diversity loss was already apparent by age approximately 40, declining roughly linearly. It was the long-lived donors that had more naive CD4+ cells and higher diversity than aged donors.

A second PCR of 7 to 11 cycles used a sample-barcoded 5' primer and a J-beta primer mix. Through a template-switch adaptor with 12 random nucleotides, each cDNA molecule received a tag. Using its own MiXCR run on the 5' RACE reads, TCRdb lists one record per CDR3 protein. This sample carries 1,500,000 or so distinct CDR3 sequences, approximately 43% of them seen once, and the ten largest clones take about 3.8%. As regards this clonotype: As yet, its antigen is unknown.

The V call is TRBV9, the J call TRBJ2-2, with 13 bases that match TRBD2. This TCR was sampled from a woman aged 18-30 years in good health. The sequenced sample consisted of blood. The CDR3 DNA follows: TGTGCCAGCAGCATCGGACTAGCGGGAGTGGTCGGGGAGCTGTTTTTT. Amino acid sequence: CASSIGLAGVVGELFF.